Here is one T cell receptor (beta chain) with its context. This clonotype occurred a few times. This receptor's antigen is unknown. Base qualities are not provided; no much larger clone lies one nucleotide away. CDR1 and CDR2, per the germline V gene, are SGDLS and YYNGEE. The CDR3 measures 16 amino acids from cysteine to phenylalanine. The entry retains the CDR3 DNA only, 48 bases that are in frame from base 1. V trim: 0 bases; J trim: 9 bases; unmatched bases: 12. The sample belongs to a study of T-cell reconstitution after alpha-beta-depleted transplantation in children (dated by TCRdb to about 2016). Notes on the research overall: The study quantitatively tracked T-cell immune reconstitution after TCRalphabeta/CD19-depleted allogeneic hematopoietic cell transplantation in children using TCR repertoire profiling.

The library was prepared using PCR. The listed sequencing device is Illumina HiSeq 2500. TCR libraries were prepared with molecular barcoding, using unique molecular identifiers to normalize TCRbeta repertoire quantification. Clones were called with MiXCR by TCRdb after fastp trimmed the public reads at Q25, and only in-frame beta chains were retained. Rows are unified per CDR3 protein, each entry keeping the most common DNA and genes. The sample contains over 400,000 distinct CDR3 sequences, around 12% of them found a single time. Of the sample, around 5.8% falls within the top ten clones. This sequence originates from a human donor who donated a stem cell graft to a child with combined immunodeficiency. The sample consisted of PBMCs from the stem cell graft donor, taken from the stem cell graft. Recombination joined TRBV9 with TRBJ2-7; 10 bases in the middle match TRBD2. The nucleotide sequence reads TGTGCCAGCAGCGTAGCTCCCAGCGGGAGGGAAGGTTTGCAGTACTTC. Its translation is CASSVAPSGREGLQYF.